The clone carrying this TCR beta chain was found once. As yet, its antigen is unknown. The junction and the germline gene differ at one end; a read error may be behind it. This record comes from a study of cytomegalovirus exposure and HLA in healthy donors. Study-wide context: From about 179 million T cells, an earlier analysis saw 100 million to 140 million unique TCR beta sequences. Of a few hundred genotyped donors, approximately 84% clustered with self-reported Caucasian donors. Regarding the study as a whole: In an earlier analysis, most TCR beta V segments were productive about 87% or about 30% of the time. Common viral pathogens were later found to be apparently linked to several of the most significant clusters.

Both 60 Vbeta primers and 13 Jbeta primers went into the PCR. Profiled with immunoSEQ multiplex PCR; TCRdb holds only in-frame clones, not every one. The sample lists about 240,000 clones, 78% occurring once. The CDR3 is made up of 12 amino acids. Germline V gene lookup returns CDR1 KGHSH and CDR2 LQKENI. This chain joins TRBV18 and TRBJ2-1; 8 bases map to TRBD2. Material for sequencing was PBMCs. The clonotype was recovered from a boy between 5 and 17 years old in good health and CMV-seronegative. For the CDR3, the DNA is TGTGCCAGCTCACCGGGACTAGGTGATAAGGTCTTC. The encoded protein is CASSPGLGDKVF.